Listed here are 11 T cell receptor beta chains from one sample, sequenced in a study of blood T cell repertoires in COVID-19. Clones were sequenced by immunoSEQ multiplex PCR, and TCRdb holds only the in-frame ones, with some missing. This sample has roughly 140,000 clones, with 75% to 85% found just once. The sequencing input was peripheral blood. These receptors were collected from a woman between 50 and 59 years old with acute or convalescent COVID-19.

This chain links TRBV11-2 with TRBJ2-1, with TRBD2 identical over 8 bases. Trimming cost V 1 base and J 9 bases; bases outside gene matches: 11. Germline V gene lookup returns CDR1 SGHAT and CDR2 FQNNGV. The CDR3 sequence is 16 residues long. The CDR3, as DNA: TGTGCCAGCAGCTTAGCCCCATCAGCGGGGGCGCGTGAGCAGTTCTTC. This translates into CASSLAPSAGAREQFF.

The chain combines TRBV28 with TRBJ1-5, with TRBD1 identical over 7 bases. CDR1 is MDHEN, CDR2 SYDVKM, per germline. Trimming at V came to 5 bases and at J to 7 bases, leaving 11 bases not matched to a gene. The length of the CDR3 is 15 residues. The chain's CDR3 is CASSTYTGAGQPQHF. The DNA for the CDR3 is TGTGCCAGCAGTACTTATACAGGGGCCGGCCAGCCCCAGCATTTT.

The J gene is TRBJ2-5, the V gene TRBV11-2, with 7 bases lining up with TRBD2. Trimming took 7 bases from V and 5 from J; bases not matched to a gene: 7. Germline V CDR1 and CDR2: SGHAT, FQNNGV. The CDR3 is 13 amino acids. The CDR3, as DNA: TGTGCCAGCACTCTAGCGGCGTTCGAGACCCAGTACTTC. Translation: CASTLAAFETQYF. The full variable domain, rest sourced from reference TRBV11-2 and TRBJ2-5, is EAGVAQSPRYKIIEKRQSVAFWCNPISGHATLYWYQQILGQGPKLLIQFQNNGVVDDSQLPKDRFSAERLKGVDSTLKIQPAKLEDSAVYLCASTLAAFETQYFGPGTRLLVL.

The CDR3 coding sequence is TGTGCCAGCAGTTACTTACGGGACAGTCCCTACGAGCAGTACTTC. The encoded protein is CASSYLRDSPYEQYF. This rearrangement joins TRBV5-6 to TRBJ2-7, with TRBD1 matching over 7 bases. CDR1 SGHDT and CDR2 YYEEEE come from the germline V gene. CDR3 length equals 15 residues. V was pared by 5 bases and J by 2 bases, with 10 bases of the junction left unmatched.

The V and J genes are TRBV19 and TRBJ1-6; tentative D call: TRBD1 (5 bases). CDR1 LNHDA and CDR2 SQIVND come from the germline V gene (reference sequence). Trimming took off 7 bases at V and 3 bases at J, with 13 bases between the two ends. This CDR3 is built from 15 residues. This chain's CDR3 is CASTEGALYNSPLHF. In DNA form, the CDR3 reads TGTGCCAGTACGGAAGGGGCGCTCTATAATTCACCCCTCCACTTT.

The J gene is TRBJ1-1, the V gene TRBV29-1, with D possibly matching TRBD1 (5 bases). The V end lost 5 bases, the J end lost 4 bases, and 14 bases lay between the germline ends. The CDR3 extends over 13 amino acids. CDR1 SQVTM and CDR2 ANQGSEA come from the germline V gene. The CDR3 sequence: CSVMQSGGTEAFF. Written as DNA, the CDR3 is TGCAGCGTTATGCAGTCGGGGGGCACTGAAGCTTTCTTT. Based on the CDR3 plus reference TRBV29-1 and TRBJ1-1, the full variable domain is SAVISQKPSRDICQRGTSLTIQCQVDSQVTMMFWYRQQPGQSLTLIATANQGSEATYESGFVIDKFPISRPNLTFSTLTVSNMSPEDSSIYLCSVMQSGGTEAFFGQGTRLTVV.

The chain uses TRBV30 and TRBJ2-7; D remains unclear. Germline values: CDR1 GTSNPN, CDR2 SVGIG (reference sequence). The CDR3 is 12 amino acids. Trimming removed 0 bases from V and 6 bases from J, with 9 bases in between. DNA of the CDR3: TGTGCCTGGAGTGTCAGAGCGAGCGAGCAGTACTTC. Its protein is CAWSVRASEQYF.

V usage is TRBV5-4 and J usage is TRBJ1-5, with D tentatively TRBD1 (6 bases). In germline, CDR1 is SGHNT, CDR2 YYREEE (reference sequence). Between the trimmed V and J ends, which lost 4 bases and 6 bases, there was a span of 14 bases. This CDR3 contains 14 residues. The CDR3 loop is CASSRMGGAQPQHF. The DNA of the CDR3 is TGTGCCAGCAGCCGAATGGGGGGGGCTCAGCCCCAGCATTTT. Looking up the rest from reference TRBV5-4 and TRBJ1-5 gives the full variable domain: ETGVTQSPTHLIKTRGQQVTLRCSSQSGHNTVSWYQQALGQGPQFIFQYYREEENGRGNFPPRFSGLQFPNYSSELNVNALELDDSALYLCASSRMGGAQPQHFGDGTRLSIL.

The chain is built from TRBV5-1 and TRBJ1-5; D gene ambiguous. This CDR3 comprises 13 residues. Germline lookup yields CDR1 SGHRS and CDR2 YFSETQ. V dropped 4 bases and J dropped 5 bases, with 10 bases sitting between them. The CDR3 DNA follows: TGCGCCAGCAGCCTCACCACTGATCAGCCCCAGCATTTT. This translates into CASSLTTDQPQHF.

The V and J genes are TRBV5-1 and TRBJ1-1; D might be TRBD1 (5 bases). Trimming stripped 0 bases from V and 9 bases from J, with 21 bases between. This CDR3 is built from 16 residues. From germline, CDR1 is SGHRS and CDR2 YFSETQ. The CDR3 DNA reads as TGCGCCAGCAGCTTGGCCGGGGGTGGGTCAGAGCTGAAAGCTTTCTTT. Protein: CASSLAGGGSELKAFF. Drawing the rest from reference TRBV5-1 and TRBJ1-1, the complete variable domain is KAGVTQTPRYLIKTRGQQVTLSCSPISGHRSVSWYQQTPGQGLQFLFEYFSETQRNKGNFPGRFSGRQFSNSRSEMNVSTLELGDSALYLCASSLAGGGSELKAFFGQGTRLTVV.

This clone was detected only a few times. V and J are TRBV24-1 and TRBJ2-2; 7 bases fit TRBD2. Germline assignment: CDR1 KGHDR and CDR2 SFDVKD. V lost 9 bases, J lost 1 base, and 1 base stayed unmatched. The CDR3 is made up of 13 amino acids. This CDR3 is CATGGGNTGELFF. The CDR3 DNA is TGTGCCACCGGCGGGGGGAACACCGGGGAGCTGTTTTTT.